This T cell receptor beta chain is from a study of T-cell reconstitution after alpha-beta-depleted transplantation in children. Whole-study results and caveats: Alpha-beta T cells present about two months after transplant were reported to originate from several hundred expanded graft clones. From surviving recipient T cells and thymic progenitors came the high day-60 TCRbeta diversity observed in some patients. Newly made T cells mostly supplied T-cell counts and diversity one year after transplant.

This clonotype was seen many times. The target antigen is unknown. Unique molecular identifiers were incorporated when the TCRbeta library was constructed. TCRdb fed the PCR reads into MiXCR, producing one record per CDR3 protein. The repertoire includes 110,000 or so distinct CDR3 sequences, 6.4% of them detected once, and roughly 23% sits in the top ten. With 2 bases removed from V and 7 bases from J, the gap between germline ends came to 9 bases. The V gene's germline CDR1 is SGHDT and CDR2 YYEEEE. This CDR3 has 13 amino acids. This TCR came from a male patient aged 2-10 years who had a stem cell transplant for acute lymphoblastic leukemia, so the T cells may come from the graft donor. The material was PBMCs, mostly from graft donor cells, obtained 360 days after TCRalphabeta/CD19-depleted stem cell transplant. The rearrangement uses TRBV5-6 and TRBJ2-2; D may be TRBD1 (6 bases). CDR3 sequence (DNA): TGTGCCAGCAGCTTACTAGGGGGCGGGGAGCTGTTTTTT. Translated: CASSLLGGGELFF.